Detailed here is one TCR beta chain. One entry per CDR3 protein results from TCRdb running MiXCR on the 5' RACE reads. The sample records about 200,000 distinct CDR3 sequences, 5% to 7% being singletons. The V gene lost 5 bases and the J gene lost 1 base, with 11 bases spanning the gap. CDR1 SGHVS and CDR2 FNYEAQ come from the germline V gene. The CDR3 has 14 amino acids. This sample is part of a study of identical twins. These sequences were also reported in another study, on T cells expressing NK-cell markers. That work states: HCMV specificity of the expanded NKG2C+ T cell clones stayed unclear.

Sequencing was performed on CD8+ T cells sorted from blood. This clonotype originated in a woman aged 18-29 years in good health. The genes are TRBV7-6 and TRBJ1-1, with D hard to call. The CDR3 spells CASSTSDGNTEAFF. The CDR3, as DNA: TGTGCCAGCAGCACCTCGGACGGGAACACTGAAGCTTTCTTT.